Sequencing of this TCR beta chain was carried out in a study of a mutant IDH1 vaccine in newly diagnosed glioma. In the study overall: Before enrollment, the patients had been treated with radiotherapy alone, temozolomide alone, or both together. Most of them had received both. Whole-study findings and limits: Among patients, approximately 93% showed immune responses induced by the vaccine.

TCRdb's table, derived via immunoSEQ multiplex PCR, lists solely in-frame clones and lacks some. The table lists tens of thousands of clones, 80% to 85% of them singletons. Time point here: week 35, safety follow-up. Every single dose of the vaccine, 300 ug of mutant IDH1 20-mer peptide, came with topical imiquimod. Regarding this clone: The antigen is not known.

This CDR3 comprises 15 residues. Germline assignment: CDR1 SGDLS and CDR2 YYNGEE. The V gene lost 0 bases and the J gene lost 7 bases, with 13 bases spanning the gap. This TCR derives from a woman between 18 and 30 years old with glioma. Here the sequenced sample was PBMCs, taken from a glioma patient whose treatment included an IDH1 peptide vaccine. V is TRBV9 and J is TRBJ2-2; D is possibly TRBD1 (5 bases). The CDR3 coding sequence is TGTGCCAGCAGCGTAGGCAGGGCTTTAGACGGGGAGCTGTTTTTT. Its protein is CASSVGRALDGELFF.